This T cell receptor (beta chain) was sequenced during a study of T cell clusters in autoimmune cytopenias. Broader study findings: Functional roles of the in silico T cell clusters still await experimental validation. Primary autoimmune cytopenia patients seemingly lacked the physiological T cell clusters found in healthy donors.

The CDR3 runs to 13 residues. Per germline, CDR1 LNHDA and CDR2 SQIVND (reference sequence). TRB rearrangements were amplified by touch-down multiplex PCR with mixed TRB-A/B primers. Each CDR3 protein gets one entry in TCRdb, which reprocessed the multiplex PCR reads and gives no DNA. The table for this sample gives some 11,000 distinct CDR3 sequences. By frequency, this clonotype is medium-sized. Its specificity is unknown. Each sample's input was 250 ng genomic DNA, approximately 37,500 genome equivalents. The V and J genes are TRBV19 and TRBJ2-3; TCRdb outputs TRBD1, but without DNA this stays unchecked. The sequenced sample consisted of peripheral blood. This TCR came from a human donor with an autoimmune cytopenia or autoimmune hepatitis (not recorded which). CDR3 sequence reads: CASSNRGGDTQYF.